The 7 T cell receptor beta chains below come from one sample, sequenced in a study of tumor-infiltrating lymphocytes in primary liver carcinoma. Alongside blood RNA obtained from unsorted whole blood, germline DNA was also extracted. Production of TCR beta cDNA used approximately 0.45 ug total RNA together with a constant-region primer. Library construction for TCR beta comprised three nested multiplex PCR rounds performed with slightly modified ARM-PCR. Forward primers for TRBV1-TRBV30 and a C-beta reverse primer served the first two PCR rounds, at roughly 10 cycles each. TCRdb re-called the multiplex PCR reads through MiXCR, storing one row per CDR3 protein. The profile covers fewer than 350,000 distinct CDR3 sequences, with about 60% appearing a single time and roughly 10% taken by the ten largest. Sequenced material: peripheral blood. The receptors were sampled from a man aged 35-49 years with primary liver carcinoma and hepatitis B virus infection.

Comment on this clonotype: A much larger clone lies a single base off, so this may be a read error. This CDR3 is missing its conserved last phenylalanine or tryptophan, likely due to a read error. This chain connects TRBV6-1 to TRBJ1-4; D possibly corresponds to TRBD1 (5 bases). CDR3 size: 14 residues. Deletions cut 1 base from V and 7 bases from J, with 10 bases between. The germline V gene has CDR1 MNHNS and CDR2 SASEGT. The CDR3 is CASSEGTSSEKLFL. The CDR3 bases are TGTGCCAGCAGTGAAGGGACATCGTCTGAAAAACTGTTTCTT.

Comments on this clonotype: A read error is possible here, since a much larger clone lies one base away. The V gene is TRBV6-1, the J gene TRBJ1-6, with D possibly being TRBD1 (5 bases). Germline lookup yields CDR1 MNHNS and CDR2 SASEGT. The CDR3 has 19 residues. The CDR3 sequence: CPSSELPPGRANYNSPLHF. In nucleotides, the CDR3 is TGTCCCAGCAGTGAACTCCCGCCGGGCAGGGCAAATTATAATTCACCCCTCCACTTT.

The CDR3 bases are TGTGCCAGTAGTCACCGAACGGGGCAAGAGACCCAGTACTTC. This encodes CASSHRTGQETQYF. V is TRBV19 and J is TRBJ2-5; D is possibly TRBD2 (5 bases). Trimming took 5 bases from V and 2 from J, leaving 12 bases between them. The V gene's germline CDR1 is LNHDA and CDR2 SQIVND (reference sequence). This CDR3 contains 14 residues.

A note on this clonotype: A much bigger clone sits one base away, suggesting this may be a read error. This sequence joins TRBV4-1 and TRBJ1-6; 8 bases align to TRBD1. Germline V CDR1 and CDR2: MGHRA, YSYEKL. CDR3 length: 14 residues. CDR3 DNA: TGCGCCAGCAGCCAGCAGGGGGCCAATTCACCCCTCCGCTTT. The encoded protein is CASSQQGANSPLRF.

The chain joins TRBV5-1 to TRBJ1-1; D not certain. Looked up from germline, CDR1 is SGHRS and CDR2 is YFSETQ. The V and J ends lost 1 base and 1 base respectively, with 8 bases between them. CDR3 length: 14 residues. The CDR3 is CASSLSHSNTEAFF. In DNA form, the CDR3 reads TGCGCCAGCAGCTTGAGTCACTCGAACACTGAAGCTTTCTTT.

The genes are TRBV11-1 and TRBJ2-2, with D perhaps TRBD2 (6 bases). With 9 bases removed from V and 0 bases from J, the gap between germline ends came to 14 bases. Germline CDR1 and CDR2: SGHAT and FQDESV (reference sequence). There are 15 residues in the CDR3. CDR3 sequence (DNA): TGTGCCAGGAGCCCCACGGGGGCGAACACCGGGGAGCTGTTTTTT. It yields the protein CARSPTGANTGELFF.

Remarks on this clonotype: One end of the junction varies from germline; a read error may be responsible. In DNA, the CDR3 is TGTGCCAGTAGCCCAGGGACGGCCTATTGCTACACCTTC. Its translation is CASSPGTAYCYTF. The V gene is TRBV11-2, the J gene TRBJ1-2; the D gene is possibly TRBD1 (5 bases). The CDR3 has 13 residues. CDR1 and CDR2 (germline): SGHAT, FQNNGV.